The entry below gives a single TCR beta chain sequence along with its context. Its antigen remains unidentified. These data originate in a study of OX40 agonist ivuxolimab in advanced cancers. Sequencing was performed with immunoSEQ multiplex PCR; in TCRdb, only in-frame clones are kept and a portion is missing. The sample includes some 74,000 clones, more than 70% of them seen just once. General study findings and limits: Expanded clones were, on average, more numerous among CD8+ T cells than CD4+. The work left the antigen specificity of expanded peripheral T cells undetermined.

Germline V gene data show CDR1 as SNHLY and CDR2 as FYNNEI. Trimming left V 9 bases short and J 3 bases short, with 12 bases between. The CDR3 runs to 12 residues. The rearrangement uses TRBV2 and TRBJ2-7; D gene unclear. The sequences come from CD4+ or CD8+ T cells sorted from blood, collected in a trial of the OX40 agonist ivuxolimab. This sequence originates from an adult with an advanced solid tumor such as melanoma, head and neck, liver or kidney cancer. The DNA for the CDR3 is TGTGCCAGTGGAGCCCTTCGCTACGAGCAGTACTTC. Protein: CASGALRYEQYF.